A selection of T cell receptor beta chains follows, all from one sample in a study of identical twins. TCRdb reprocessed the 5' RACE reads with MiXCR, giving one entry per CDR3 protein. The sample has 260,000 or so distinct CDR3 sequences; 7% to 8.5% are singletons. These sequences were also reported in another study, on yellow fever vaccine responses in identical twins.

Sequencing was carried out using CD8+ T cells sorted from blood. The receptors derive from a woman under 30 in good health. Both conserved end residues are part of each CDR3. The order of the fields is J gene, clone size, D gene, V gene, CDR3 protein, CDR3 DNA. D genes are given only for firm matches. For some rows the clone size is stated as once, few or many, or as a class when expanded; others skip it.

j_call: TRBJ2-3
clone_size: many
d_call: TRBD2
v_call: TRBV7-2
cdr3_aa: CASSPSGLADYTDTQYF
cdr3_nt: TGTGCCAGCAGCCCTTCCGGACTAGCGGACTACACAGATACGCAGTATTTT

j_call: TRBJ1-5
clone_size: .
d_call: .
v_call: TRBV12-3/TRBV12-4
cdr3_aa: CASSPGTLNQPQHF
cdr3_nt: TGTGCCAGCAGTCCCGGGACTTTAAATCAGCCCCAGCATTTT

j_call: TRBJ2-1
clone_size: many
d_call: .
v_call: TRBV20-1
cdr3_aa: CSASGGRESSYNEQFF
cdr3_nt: TGCAGTGCTAGTGGAGGGCGGGAAAGCTCCTACAATGAGCAGTTCTTC

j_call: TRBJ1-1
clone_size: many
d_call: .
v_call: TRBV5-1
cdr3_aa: CASSPGTLVEAFF
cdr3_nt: TGCGCCAGCTCCCCCGGGACACTTGTTGAAGCTTTCTTT

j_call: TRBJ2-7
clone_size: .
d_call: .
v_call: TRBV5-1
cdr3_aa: CASSLATDSSYEQYF
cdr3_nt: TGCGCCAGCAGCTTGGCCACGGACAGCTCCTACGAGCAGTACTTC

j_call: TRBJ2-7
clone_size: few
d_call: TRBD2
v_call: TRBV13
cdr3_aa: CASSSTTSGRGYEQYF
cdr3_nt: TGTGCCAGCAGCTCGACGACTAGCGGGAGAGGGTACGAGCAGTACTTC

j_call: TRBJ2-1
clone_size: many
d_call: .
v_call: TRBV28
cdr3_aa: CASSLATYNEQFF
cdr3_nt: TGTGCCAGCAGTTTGGCGACTTACAATGAGCAGTTCTTC

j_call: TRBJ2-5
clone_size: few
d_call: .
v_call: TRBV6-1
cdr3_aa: CASSSGPAQETQYF
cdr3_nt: TGTGCCAGCTCCAGCGGGCCCGCCCAAGAGACCCAGTACTTC

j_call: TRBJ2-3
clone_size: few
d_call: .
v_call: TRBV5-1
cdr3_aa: CASSLVGVTSTDTQYF
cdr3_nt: TGCGCCAGCAGCTTGGTCGGGGTGACCTCCACAGATACGCAGTATTTT

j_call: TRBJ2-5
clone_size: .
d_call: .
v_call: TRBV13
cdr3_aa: CASSPRQGSMETQYF
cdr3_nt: TGTGCCAGCAGCCCCCGTCAGGGAAGCATGGAGACCCAGTACTTC

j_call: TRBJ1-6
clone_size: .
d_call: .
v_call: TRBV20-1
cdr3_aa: CSASPALPNSPLHF
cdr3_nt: TGCAGTGCTAGTCCCGCCCTTCCGAATTCACCCCTCCACTTT

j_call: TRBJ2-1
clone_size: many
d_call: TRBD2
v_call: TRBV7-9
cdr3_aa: CASSHSGGPNEQFF
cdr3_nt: TGTGCCAGCAGCCATAGCGGGGGCCCTAATGAGCAGTTCTTC

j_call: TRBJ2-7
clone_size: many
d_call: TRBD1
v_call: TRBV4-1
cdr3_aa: CASSQDVGGDRGHEQYF
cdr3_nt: TGCGCCAGCAGCCAAGACGTCGGTGGGGACAGGGGCCACGAGCAGTACTTC

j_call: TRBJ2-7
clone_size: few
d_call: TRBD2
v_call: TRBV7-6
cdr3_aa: CASSLAVGLAGAYEQYF
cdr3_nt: TGTGCCAGCAGCTTAGCGGTGGGACTAGCGGGAGCTTACGAGCAGTACTTC